The 31 T cell receptor beta chains given below trace back to one sample, sequenced in a study of CD8 T cells in ankylosing spondylitis. General study findings and limits: There was a TCR beta motif, made of several highly homologous variants, that appeared characteristic of ankylosing spondylitis blood.

No antigens are known for them. TCRdb re-called the 5' RACE reads with MiXCR, one entry per CDR3 protein. The table lists over 700,000 distinct CDR3 sequences, around 20% of them singletons, with around 19% in the top ten. The source material was blood, either unsorted or a sorted T cell fraction (not recorded which). Receptor source: a male donor with ankylosing spondylitis.

The chain is built from TRBV20-1 and TRBJ1-5; D is possibly TRBD1 (6 bases). CDR3 length: 15 residues. V lost 3 bases and J 4 bases, leaving 16 bases between the germline ends. The germline gives CDR1 DFQATT, CDR2 SNEGSKA (reference sequence). The CDR3 DNA is TGCAGTGCTAGGGATGAAGGGACACTGAATCAGCCCCAGCATTTT. Translation: CSARDEGTLNQPQHF.

This clonotype was counted a few times. The rearrangement links TRBV5-6 to TRBJ2-1; 8 bases map to TRBD1. The junction had 8 bases not matched to a gene; V was cut back by 0 bases and J by 6 bases. Per the germline V gene, CDR1 is SGHDT and CDR2 is YYEEEE. The CDR3 is made up of 16 amino acids. The CDR3 nucleotides are TGTGCCAGCAGCTTGGCTCCAGGGGGCGCCGGCAATGAGCAGTTCTTC. This translates into CASSLAPGGAGNEQFF.

This clonotype has a handful of counts. V usage is TRBV20-1 and J usage is TRBJ2-7; 10 bases line up with TRBD2. V lost 3 bases and J lost 2; bases outside the gene matches: 4. Germline loops: CDR1 DFQATT, CDR2 SNEGSKA (reference sequence). This CDR3 is built from 14 residues. CDR3 residues: CSARQLAGTYEQYF. CDR3 DNA: TGCAGTGCTAGGCAACTAGCGGGGACCTACGAGCAGTACTTC.

The sample holds a few counts of this clonotype. V and J are TRBV11-2 and TRBJ2-1; D is uncertain. There are 18 residues in the CDR3. In germline, CDR1 is SGHAT, CDR2 FQNNGV. With 5 bases removed from V and 7 bases from J, the gap between germline ends came to 27 bases. The CDR3 DNA reads TGTGCCAGCAGCAGACCCCCTAAGAGCGCCAGTGCCTTAAATGAGCAGTTCTTC. Its translation is CASSRPPKSASALNEQFF. The full variable domain, rest sourced from reference TRBV11-2 and TRBJ2-1, is EAGVAQSPRYKIIEKRQSVAFWCNPISGHATLYWYQQILGQGPKLLIQFQNNGVVDDSQLPKDRFSAERLKGVDSTLKIQPAKLEDSAVYLCASSRPPKSASALNEQFFGPGTRLTVL.

The chain uses TRBV5-1 and TRBJ1-2; 12 nucleotides line up with TRBD1. V trimming: 2 bases; J trimming: 7 bases; junction bases outside the gene matches: 6. The length of the CDR3 is 15 residues. CDR1 is SGHRS and CDR2 is YFSETQ in the germline V gene. The CDR3 is CASSFSGTGGGGYTF. The CDR3 nucleotides are TGCGCCAGCAGCTTTTCCGGGACAGGGGGCGGTGGCTACACCTTC.

The gene calls are TRBV3-1 and TRBJ2-7; D gene ambiguous. V was shortened by 1 base and J by 8 bases, with 21 bases between the two germline ends. CDR1 and CDR2 from the germline V gene are LGHDT and YNNKEL (reference sequence). The CDR3 consists of 16 residues. The CDR3 DNA reads TGTGCCAGCAGCCAAGTTACAGCTTCGGCCCCGGGCCAGCAGTACTTC. It codes for CASSQVTASAPGQQYF.

This clonotype was seen more than once but under ten times. This rearrangement joins TRBV12-3 or TRBV12-4 to TRBJ2-3; 13 bases match TRBD2. Unmatched junction bases numbered 14, after V lost 6 bases and J lost 5 bases. The CDR3 is 18 residues long. The CDR3 sequence: CASSSLAGGSSSGDTQYF. Here the CDR3 DNA reads TGTGCCAGCAGCTCACTAGCGGGAGGGTCCTCCTCGGGAGATACGCAGTATTTT.

This sequence joins TRBV28 and TRBJ2-7; TRBD2 aligns across 8 bases. The CDR3 totals 14 residues. Per germline, CDR1 MDHEN and CDR2 SYDVKM. V shed 4 bases and J 3 bases; nucleotides not matched to a gene: 5. The CDR3 protein is CASSYALADYEQYF. The CDR3 DNA sequence: TGTGCCAGCAGTTACGCACTAGCGGACTACGAGCAGTACTTC.

The chain couples TRBV20-1 to TRBJ2-1, with TRBD1 identical over 8 bases. With V trimmed by 3 bases and J by 0 bases, 4 bases remained unmatched. This CDR3 is built from 15 residues. Germline CDR1 and CDR2: DFQATT and SNEGSKA (reference sequence). The CDR3, as DNA: TGCAGTGCTAGGGGGACAGGCCGCTCCTACAATGAGCAGTTCTTC. This codes for CSARGTGRSYNEQFF.

This clonotype showed up just a few times. The rearrangement joins TRBV12-5 to TRBJ2-3, with TRBD1 matching 7 bases. The CDR3 extends over 14 amino acids. V was pared by 0 bases and J by 5 bases, with 2 bases of the junction left unmatched. Germline assignment: CDR1 LGHNT and CDR2 FRNRAP. The CDR3 reads CASGLVPGGDTQYF. The CDR3 DNA follows: TGTGCTAGTGGTTTGGTCCCAGGGGGAGATACGCAGTATTTT.

The genes are TRBV24-1 and TRBJ1-5, with D uncertain. This CDR3 contains 15 residues. The V end was cut by 5 bases, the J end by 0 bases, with 10 bases between. The germline V gene has CDR1 KGHDR and CDR2 SFDVKD. The CDR3 loop is CATSGPSASNQPQHF. The CDR3, as DNA: TGTGCCACCAGTGGTCCCTCGGCTAGCAATCAGCCCCAGCATTTT.

The V and J genes are TRBV7-3 and TRBJ2-3, with 8 bases fitting TRBD1. The J segment lost 0 bases and the V segment lost 6 bases, leaving 8 bases of the junction unmatched. The CDR3 is 16 amino acids. Germline CDR1 SGHTA, CDR2 FQGTGA. This chain's CDR3 is CASSTDRETSTDTQYF. The CDR3 DNA reads TGTGCCAGCAGTACGGACAGGGAGACTAGCACAGATACGCAGTATTTT.

This clonotype showed up just a few times. V and J are TRBV24-1 and TRBJ2-3, with 7 bases lining up with TRBD1. With 2 bases clipped from V and 2 bases from J, the junction kept 12 bases outside the gene matches. CDR3 size: 18 residues. Germline CDR1 and CDR2: KGHDR and SFDVKD. CDR3 in amino acids: CATSDSRDRQGYTDTQYF. The CDR3, as DNA: TGTGCCACCAGTGATTCGAGGGACCGACAGGGATACACAGATACGCAGTATTTT.

This clonotype has only a few counts. The V and J genes are TRBV29-1 and TRBJ2-2; D gene unclear. The germline CDR1 and CDR2 sequences are SQVTM and ANQGSEA. The CDR3 is 15 residues long. Trimming shortened V by 2 bases and J by 5 bases, and 15 bases separated the two germline ends. The CDR3 DNA reads TGCAGCGTTGAATTTGGTTTGCTAGGGACCGGGGAGCTGTTTTTT. It is translated as CSVEFGLLGTGELFF.

Only a few counts were recorded for this clonotype. The chain is built from TRBV5-1 and TRBJ2-7, with 7 bases aligning to TRBD1. This CDR3 spans 13 amino acids. The trim removed 5 bases at V and 1 base at J, leaving 3 bases unmatched. CDR1 and CDR2 from the germline V gene are SGHRS and YFSETQ. The CDR3 DNA sequence: TGCGCCAGCAGATCGACAGGGTCCTACGAGCAGTACTTC. It translates to CASRSTGSYEQYF.

The V and J genes are TRBV11-2 and TRBJ2-3, with a weak D call TRBD2 (6 bases). CDR3 length: 16 residues. Trimming removed 3 bases at V and 6 bases at J, with 19 bases between. Germline loops: CDR1 SGHAT, CDR2 FQNNGV. The CDR3 region is CASSLDGASARDTQYF. The CDR3, as DNA: TGTGCCAGCAGCTTGGATGGGGCTAGCGCAAGGGATACGCAGTATTTT.

This clonotype was seen only a few times. The rearrangement uses TRBV15 and TRBJ2-2, with 12 positions matching TRBD2. The CDR3 contains 18 residues. Germline V gene lookup returns CDR1 LNHNV and CDR2 YYDKDF (reference sequence). V gave up 3 bases and J gave up 4 bases; unmatched junction bases: 9. Here the CDR3 DNA reads TGTGCCACCAGCAGCCCCGGGACTAGCGGGTCTCTCACCGGGGAGCTGTTTTTT. Protein product: CATSSPGTSGSLTGELFF.

The rearrangement joins TRBV5-1 to TRBJ1-4; D is possibly TRBD1 (6 bases). In germline, CDR1 is SGHRS, CDR2 YFSETQ. V dropped 0 bases and J dropped 5 bases, with 11 bases sitting between them. The CDR3 covers 15 residues. The CDR3 is CASSLEGGRNEKLFF. The CDR3 DNA reads TGCGCCAGCAGCTTGGAGGGGGGTCGAAATGAAAAACTGTTTTTT.

This clonotype was observed a few times. The genes are TRBV9 and TRBJ2-2, with D tentatively TRBD2 (5 bases). Deletions cut 0 bases from V and 4 bases from J, with 13 bases between. This CDR3 region has 16 residues. CDR1 and CDR2 (germline): SGDLS, YYNGEE. The CDR3: CASSVVKGRGTGELFF. CDR3 DNA sequence: TGTGCCAGCAGCGTAGTGAAGGGTCGGGGCACCGGGGAGCTGTTTTTT.

CDR3 amino acids: CSARDGERGDQETQYF. CDR3 nucleotide sequence: TGCAGTGCTAGAGATGGGGAGCGGGGAGACCAAGAGACCCAGTACTTC. V and J are TRBV20-1 and TRBJ2-5; 7 bases align to TRBD2. Germline assignment: CDR1 DFQATT and CDR2 SNEGSKA (reference sequence). This CDR3 is 16 amino acids long. The junction had 7 bases not matched to a gene; V was cut back by 0 bases and J by 0 bases.

In its sample, this clonotype was seen many times. This chain links TRBV12-3 or TRBV12-4 with TRBJ2-1, with TRBD2 matching 8 bases. V gave up 2 bases and J gave up 3 bases; unmatched junction bases: 0. This CDR3 region has 14 residues. Here the CDR3 reads CASSLSGSYNEQFF. The CDR3, as DNA: TGTGCCAGCAGTTTAAGCGGGAGCTACAATGAGCAGTTCTTC.

The chain links TRBV5-1 to TRBJ2-3, with D maybe TRBD1 (8 bases). Germline CDR1 reads SGHRS; CDR2 reads YFSETQ. The CDR3 length is 17 residues. V gave up 6 bases and J gave up 2 bases, with 22 bases separating them. The CDR3 region has the DNA TGCGCCAGCAAAGGTTTGGACAGGGACTACCTCACAGATACGCAGTATTTT. It translates to CASKGLDRDYLTDTQYF.

There are a few counts of this clonotype. The chain joins TRBV10-2 to TRBJ2-7; tentative D call: TRBD1 (5 bases). The CDR3 runs 11 residues. V was trimmed by 7 bases and J by 5 bases, leaving 9 bases between them. CDR1 is WSHSY, CDR2 SAAADI, per germline. The chain's CDR3 is CASNQGHEQYF. CDR3 nucleotides: TGCGCCAGCAACCAGGGCCACGAGCAGTACTTC.

This clonotype was seen a few times. V and J are TRBV5-1 and TRBJ2-5; D is perhaps TRBD1 (5 bases). The CDR3 contains 15 residues. The V end was cut by 2 bases, the J end by 0 bases, with 11 bases between. Germline CDR1 and CDR2: SGHRS and YFSETQ. CDR3 sequence: CASSFRAGNQETQYF. DNA of the CDR3: TGCGCCAGCAGCTTTAGAGCAGGGAACCAAGAGACCCAGTACTTC.

This clonotype has at least ten counts. The V gene is TRBV2, the J gene TRBJ1-5; 7 positions match TRBD1. This CDR3 has 16 amino acids. The V and J ends lost 0 bases and 2 bases, in that order; junction bases with no gene match: 4. Germline V lookup: CDR1 SNHLY, CDR2 FYNNEI. The CDR3 sequence is CASSEALGQGNQPQHF. CDR3 nucleotide sequence: TGTGCCAGCAGTGAAGCGCTTGGACAGGGCAATCAGCCCCAGCATTTT.

The chain uses TRBV20-1 and TRBJ2-1, with 7 bases that match TRBD2. V was pared by 0 bases and J by 3 bases, with 5 bases of the junction left unmatched. Germline lookup yields CDR1 DFQATT and CDR2 SNEGSKA (reference sequence). This CDR3 has 15 amino acids. CDR3 sequence (DNA): TGCAGTGCTAGAGATGGGGGGAGGGACTACAATGAGCAGTTCTTC. Translating gives CSARDGGRDYNEQFF.

This clonotype was observed a handful of times. The gene calls are TRBV12-3 or TRBV12-4 and TRBJ1-5; D is possibly TRBD1 (6 bases). With 5 bases removed from V and 0 bases from J, the gap between germline ends came to 11 bases. The CDR3 totals 15 residues. The CDR3 loop is CASSGQPYSNQPQHF. CDR3 sequence (DNA): TGTGCCAGCAGTGGACAGCCATATAGCAATCAGCCCCAGCATTTT.

This clonotype showed up just a few times. V and J are TRBV3-1 and TRBJ2-3; 11 positions agree with TRBD2. The V segment lost 7 bases and the J segment 6 bases; nucleotides outside the gene matches: 9. Per germline, CDR1 LGHDT and CDR2 YNNKEL (reference sequence). The CDR3 extends over 15 amino acids. CDR3 DNA sequence: TGTGCCAGCAAACTGACTAGCGGGGTCGCCGATACGCAGTATTTT. Protein sequence: CASKLTSGVADTQYF.

The rearrangement uses TRBV7-7 and TRBJ2-5; TRBD1 aligns across 8 bases. The CDR3 runs to 15 residues. Germline lookup yields CDR1 SSHAT and CDR2 FNYEAQ (reference sequence). V lost 4 bases and J lost 7; bases outside the gene matches: 11. CDR3 in amino acids: CASSSGTGAVGTQYF. The CDR3 DNA is TGTGCCAGCAGCTCCGGGACAGGTGCGGTGGGGACCCAGTACTTC.

This clonotype appeared a few times. This chain links TRBV5-5 with TRBJ1-6, with a tentative D call TRBD1 (6 bases). Germline V gene sequence: CDR1 SGHKS, CDR2 YYEKEE (reference sequence). The CDR3 loop spans 15 amino acids. The V gene lost 2 bases and the J gene lost 7 bases, with 13 bases spanning the gap. CDR3 coding DNA: TGTGCCAGCAGCTTCCGACAGGAGCCAAATTCACCCCTCCACTTT. Translation gives CASSFRQEPNSPLHF.

V gene TRBV9 combines with J gene TRBJ2-5; 8 nucleotides align to TRBD2. This CDR3 contains 17 residues. Germline-derived CDR1 and CDR2 are SGDLS and YYNGEE. V shed 3 bases, J shed 4 bases, and the junction held 14 bases outside the gene matches. The CDR3: CASSGGVAAGGGETQYF. DNA of the CDR3: TGTGCCAGCAGCGGAGGGGTGGCTGCGGGAGGTGGAGAGACCCAGTACTTC. Using reference TRBV9 and TRBJ2-5 for the parts outside the CDR3, the full variable domain is DSGVTQTPKHLITATGQRVTLRCSPRSGDLSVYWYQQSLDQGLQFLIQYYNGEERAKGNILERFSAQQFPDLHSELNLSSLELGDSALYFCASSGGVAAGGGETQYFGPGTRLLVL.